These 9 T cell receptor beta chains came from one sample sequenced in a study of CD8+ T cells in alopecia areata. cDNA prepared by RNA extraction and subsequent reverse transcription served as the template for sequencing. TCRdb's copy holds only in-frame clones and misses some; the assay was immunoSEQ multiplex PCR. Of 120,000 to 150,000 clones listed, roughly 58% are singletons. Sequenced sample: CD8+ T cells sorted from blood. Every receptor here comes from a human donor in good health.

This clone was detected only a few times. The chain links TRBV29-1 to TRBJ2-3; 9 bases align to TRBD2. The V gene end was trimmed by 4 bases and the J gene end by 5 bases; junction bases not matched to a gene: 13. The CDR3 is 16 amino acids. Germline V gene data show CDR1 as SQVTM and CDR2 as ANQGSEA. CDR3 in amino acids: CSVALRRGRAVDTQYF. The CDR3 coding sequence is TGCAGCGTTGCCTTAAGGCGCGGGAGGGCCGTAGATACGCAGTATTTT.

This sequence joins TRBV29-1 and TRBJ2-1; 7 bases line up with TRBD2. Per the germline V gene, CDR1 is SQVTM and CDR2 is ANQGSEA. V shed 4 bases, J shed 4 bases, and the junction held 1 base outside the gene matches. The CDR3 consists of 12 residues. The CDR3 coding sequence is TGCAGCGTTGGACTAGCATACAATGAGCAGTTCTTC. Protein product: CSVGLAYNEQFF.

V is TRBV4-1 and J is TRBJ1-5; D call uncertain. The V gene lost 0 bases and the J gene lost 4 bases, with 10 bases spanning the gap. The CDR3 is 15 amino acids. Germline V gene sequence: CDR1 MGHRA, CDR2 YSYEKL. The CDR3 is CASSQEDRGNQPQHF. CDR3 DNA: TGCGCCAGCAGCCAAGAGGATAGAGGGAATCAGCCCCAGCATTTT.

The rearrangement links TRBV27 to TRBJ1-5, with TRBD1 matching 7 bases. The CDR3 totals 14 residues. The germline gives CDR1 MNHEY, CDR2 SMNVEV (reference sequence). V shed 1 base, J shed 4 bases, and the junction held 1 base outside the gene matches. CDR3 protein: CASSLLQGNQPQHF. DNA for the CDR3: TGTGCCAGCAGTTTATTACAGGGGAATCAGCCCCAGCATTTT.

The CDR3 reads CASSLEPGGYYEQYF. The CDR3 DNA sequence: TGCGCCAGCAGCTTGGAGCCGGGAGGGTACTACGAGCAGTACTTC. The chain has TRBV5-1 and TRBJ2-7, with 8 bases aligning to TRBD2. Germline CDR1 and CDR2: SGHRS and YFSETQ. The CDR3 is 15 amino acids. With 0 bases clipped from V and 3 bases from J, the junction kept 5 bases outside the gene matches. Combining the CDR3 with reference TRBV5-1 and TRBJ2-7 gives the whole variable domain KAGVTQTPRYLIKTRGQQVTLSCSPISGHRSVSWYQQTPGQGLQFLFEYFSETQRNKGNFPGRFSGRQFSNSRSEMNVSTLELGDSALYLCASSLEPGGYYEQYFGPGTRLTVT.

Only a few counts were recorded for this clone. The V call is TRBV29-1, the J call TRBJ2-6; maybe TRBD2 (5 bases). This CDR3 comprises 18 residues. V lost 0 bases and J 1 base, leaving 16 bases between the germline ends. From germline, CDR1 is SQVTM and CDR2 ANQGSEA. The CDR3 loop is CSVEERDAVGSGANVLTF. The CDR3 nucleotides read TGCAGCGTTGAAGAGAGGGATGCAGTTGGATCTGGGGCCAACGTCCTGACTTTC.

The chain carries TRBV6-5 and TRBJ2-2; no clear D. Germline CDR1 is MNHEY and CDR2 is SVGAGI. CDR3 length: 11 amino acids. V was shortened by 6 bases and J by 3 bases, with 2 bases between the two germline ends. The chain's CDR3 is CASRHTGELFF. CDR3 DNA sequence: TGTGCCAGCAGGCACACCGGGGAGCTGTTTTTT.

The table lists this clone with a few counts. The chain is built from TRBV25-1 and TRBJ1-1, with D unresolved. Trimming cost V 3 bases and J 7 bases, with 3 bases left between them. This CDR3 region has 10 residues. Per the germline V gene, CDR1 is MGHDK and CDR2 is SYGVNS. The CDR3 bases are TGTGCCAGCAGTGATATTGAAGCTTTCTTT. It encodes CASSDIEAFF. The full variable domain, completed using reference TRBV25-1 and TRBJ1-1, is EADIYQTPRYLVIGTGKKITLECSQTMGHDKMYWYQQDPGMELHLIHYSYGVNSTEKGDLSSESTVSRIRTEHFPLTLESARPSHTSQYLCASSDIEAFFGQGTRLTVV.

In its sample, this clone was seen once. The rearrangement uses TRBV15 and TRBJ2-3; D not resolved. Between the trimmed V and J ends, which lost 1 base and 4 bases, there was a span of 15 bases. The CDR3 covers 16 residues. Germline CDR1 and CDR2: LNHNV and YYDKDF (reference sequence). The CDR3 loop reads CATSRVPSPSPDTQYF. The DNA of the CDR3 is TGTGCCACCAGCAGAGTGCCTTCGCCTAGTCCAGATACGCAGTATTTT.